This T cell receptor beta chain was sequenced during a study of CD8 T cells in ankylosing spondylitis. This clonotype has just a few counts. Its antigen is undetermined. TCRdb used MiXCR to reprocess the 5' RACE reads, holding one entry per CDR3 protein. The sample has about 800,000 distinct CDR3 sequences, about an eighth seen once. The V and J ends lost 2 bases and 5 bases, in that order; junction bases with no gene match: 8. This CDR3 region has 17 residues. Per germline, CDR1 LNHNV and CDR2 YYDKDF (reference sequence). The study, taken as a whole, reports: Typical of ankylosing spondylitis blood, it appeared, was a TCR beta motif of eight highly homologous variants.

The sample was blood, either unsorted or a sorted T cell fraction (not recorded which). This sequence joins TRBV15 and TRBJ2-3, with TRBD2 identical over 12 bases. The receptor was derived from a male donor with ankylosing spondylitis. CDR3 coding DNA: TGTGCCACCAGCAGACGGATTGAACTAGCGGGGGGAGATACGCAGTATTTT. As protein: CATSRRIELAGGDTQYF.